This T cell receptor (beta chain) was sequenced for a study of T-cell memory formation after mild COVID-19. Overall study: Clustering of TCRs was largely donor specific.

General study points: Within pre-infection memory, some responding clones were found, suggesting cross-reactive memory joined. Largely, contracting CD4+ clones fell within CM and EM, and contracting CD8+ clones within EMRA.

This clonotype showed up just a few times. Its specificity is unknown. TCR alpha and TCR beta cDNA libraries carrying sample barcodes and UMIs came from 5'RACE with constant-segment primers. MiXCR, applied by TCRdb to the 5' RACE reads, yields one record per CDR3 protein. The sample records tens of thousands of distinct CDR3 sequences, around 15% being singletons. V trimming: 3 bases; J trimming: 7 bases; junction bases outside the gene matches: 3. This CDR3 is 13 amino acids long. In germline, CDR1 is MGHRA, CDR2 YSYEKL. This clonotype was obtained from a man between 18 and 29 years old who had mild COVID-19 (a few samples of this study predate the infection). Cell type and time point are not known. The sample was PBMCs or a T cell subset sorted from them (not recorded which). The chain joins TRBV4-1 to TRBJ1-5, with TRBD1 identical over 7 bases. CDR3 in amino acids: CASSHQGEQPQHF. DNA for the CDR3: TGCGCCAGCAGCCATCAGGGGGAGCAGCCCCAGCATTTT.